The 8 T cell receptor beta chains presented below share a single source sample, sequenced in a study of breast tumors, draining lymph nodes, adjacent tissues. Axillary draining lymph nodes of breast cancer patients supplied the node samples. MiXCR, applied by TCRdb to the multiplex PCR reads, yields one record per CDR3 protein. The sample carries 100,000 or so distinct CDR3 sequences, 21% recorded once. The sequencing sample was made of axillary lymph node tissue. The receptors shown here come from a female donor with breast cancer. Some clones in this sample may be carry-over from other donors' samples.

There are many counts of this clonotype. V gene TRBV5-4 combines with J gene TRBJ1-2; possibly TRBD1 for D (5 bases). The CDR3 consists of 14 residues. CDR1 and CDR2 (germline): SGHNT, YYREEE (reference sequence). Trimming stripped 0 bases from V and 4 bases from J, with 10 bases between. Written as DNA, the CDR3 is TGTGCCAGCAGCTTGGACGGGGCAACCTATGGCTACACCTTC. It is translated as CASSLDGATYGYTF.

This clonotype was counted many times. This chain connects TRBV11-2 to TRBJ1-2; D possibly corresponds to TRBD1 (5 bases). Looked up from germline, CDR1 is SGHAT and CDR2 is FQNNGV. The V end was cut by 2 bases, the J end by 8 bases, with 12 bases between. The CDR3 sequence is 13 residues long. Here the CDR3 DNA reads TGTGCCAGCAGCTTATCAGGGTCTCAGGGCTACACCTTC. The encoded protein is CASSLSGSQGYTF.

The chain couples TRBV6-6 to TRBJ2-2; TRBD1 matches 7 bases. Trimming at V came to 5 bases and at J to 4 bases, leaving 10 bases not matched to a gene. Germline loops: CDR1 MNHNY, CDR2 SVGAGI (reference sequence). The CDR3 spans 16 residues. CDR3 nucleotide sequence: TGTGCCAGCAGTGACCGGACAGGCAAGAGCACCGGGGAGCTGTTTTTT. Its protein is CASSDRTGKSTGELFF.

This clonotype has a count of ten or more. The gene calls are TRBV5-8 and TRBJ2-7; D not resolved. In germline, CDR1 is SGHTS, CDR2 YDEGEE. The CDR3 runs 15 residues. Trimming left V 3 bases short and J 2 bases short, with 15 bases between. The CDR3 bases are TGTGCCAGCAGCTCCGGACCGAAGGTAACCTACGAGCAGTACTTC. Translated: CASSSGPKVTYEQYF.

This clonotype was found a few times. The chain recombines TRBV28 with TRBJ2-1; D might be TRBD2 (6 bases). Germline V lookup: CDR1 MDHEN, CDR2 SYDVKM. The ends were cut back, 10 bases at V and 7 bases at J, with 17 bases in the middle. CDR3 length: 13 amino acids. The CDR3 loop reads CATGSSPTNEQFF. The CDR3 nucleotides are TGTGCCACCGGGAGTTCGCCAACGAATGAGCAGTTCTTC.

This clonotype was found a few times. The chain couples TRBV10-2 to TRBJ1-4; no firm D call. Germline CDR1 WSHSY, CDR2 SAAADI. V was trimmed by 5 bases and J by 3 bases, leaving 10 bases between them. CDR3 length: 14 amino acids. The CDR3 coding sequence is TGCGCCAGCAGTCCGGGCCGATCTAATGAAAAACTGTTTTTT. Its protein product is CASSPGRSNEKLFF.

In the case of this clonotype: A single base separates this from a much larger clone, so it may be a read error. This rearrangement joins TRBV19 to TRBJ2-5; D might be TRBD2 (5 bases). Trimming shortened V by 4 bases and J by 4 bases, and 13 bases separated the two germline ends. The CDR3 length is 14 residues. The V gene's germline CDR1 is LNHDA and CDR2 SQIVND (reference sequence). CDR3 in DNA: TGTGCCAGTAGTACGCGAGGGAGTGCAGAGACCCAGTACTTC. This translates into CASSTRGSAETQYF.

About this clonotype: Given a much more abundant clone one base away, this may be a read error. The rearrangement links TRBV19 to TRBJ2-3; TRBD2 matches 10 bases. CDR1 and CDR2 from the germline V gene are LNHDA and SQIVND (reference sequence). The CDR3 extends over 18 amino acids. For the CDR3, the DNA is TGTGCCGGTAGTATATCACGGCCAGCGGGAGGGAGCACAGATACGCAGTATTTT. Protein product: CAGSISRPAGGSTDTQYF.